Sequencing of this T cell receptor beta chain was carried out in a study of T cells in Graves' hyperthyroidism and ophthalmopathy. TCR beta CDR3 sequences were amplified from RNA transcripts. TCR CDR3 underwent first-round RT-PCR with the HTBI primer set. TCRdb reanalysed the multiplex PCR reads using MiXCR and keeps one entry per CDR3 protein. The table has about 360,000 distinct CDR3 sequences, roughly 14% seen once; the top ten hold 25% to 30%. This clonotype appeared many times. The junction had 8 bases not matched to a gene; V was cut back by 6 bases and J by 3 bases. Germline-derived CDR1 and CDR2 are MDHEN and SYDVKM. CDR3 length: 15 residues.

What was sequenced was blood. The chain uses TRBV28 and TRBJ1-1, with 9 bases aligning to TRBD1. This sequence was found in a young woman with Graves' hyperthyroidism that later progressed to Graves' ophthalmopathy. The CDR3 DNA reads as TGTGCCAGCAGCACCGAAACAGGGGGCGACACTGAAGCTTTCTTT. The encoded protein is CASSTETGGDTEAFF.